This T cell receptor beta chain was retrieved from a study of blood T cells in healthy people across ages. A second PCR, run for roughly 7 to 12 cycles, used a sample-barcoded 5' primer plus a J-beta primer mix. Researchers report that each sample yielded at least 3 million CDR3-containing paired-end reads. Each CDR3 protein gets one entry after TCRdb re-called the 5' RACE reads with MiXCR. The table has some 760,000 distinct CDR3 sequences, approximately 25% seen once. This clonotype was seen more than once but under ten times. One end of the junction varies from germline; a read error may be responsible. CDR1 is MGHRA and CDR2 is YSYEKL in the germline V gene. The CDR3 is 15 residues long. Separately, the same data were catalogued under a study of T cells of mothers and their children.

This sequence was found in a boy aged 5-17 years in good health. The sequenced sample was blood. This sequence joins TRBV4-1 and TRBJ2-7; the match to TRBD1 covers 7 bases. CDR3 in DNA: TGCGCCGGCAGTTACTCACAGGGGATATCCTACGAGCAGTACTTC. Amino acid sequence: CAGSYSQGISYEQYF.